Following are 21 T cell receptor beta chains from one sample sequenced in a study of siplizumab effects on memory and regulatory T cells. Kept together in coculture, the mixed lymphocyte reaction cells spent 6 days at 37°C. No cognate antigen is known for these TCRs. Sequenced by immunoSEQ multiplex PCR; TCRdb stores in-frame clones only, minus some. This sample has almost 20,000 clones, with 44% found just once. Sequencing was performed on CFSE-low (dividing) CD4+ T cells sorted from an allogeneic mixed lymphocyte reaction. These receptors came from a human donor in good health; the cells came from an allogeneic mixed lymphocyte reaction. Some clones in this sample may be carry-over from other donors' samples.

This clone was detected only a few times. The J gene is TRBJ1-2, the V gene TRBV18; 7 bases match TRBD1. The germline CDR1 and CDR2 sequences are KGHSH and LQKENI. Germline trimming cut 6 bases from V and 0 bases from J; bases unmatched to any gene: 7. This CDR3 is 15 amino acids long. In DNA form, the CDR3 reads TGTGCCAGCTCTAACACAGGGGAACCTAACTATGGCTACACCTTC. Translation: CASSNTGEPNYGYTF.

The genes are TRBV6-5 and TRBJ1-2; D is possibly TRBD1 (6 bases). The CDR3 is 14 amino acids. Per the germline V gene, CDR1 is MNHEY and CDR2 is SVGAGI. The V end lost 6 bases, the J end lost 7 bases, and 18 bases lay between the germline ends. CDR3 DNA: TGTGCCAGCAGGCCGTTCGGGGGAGGGGGTGGCTACACCTTC. Amino acids: CASRPFGGGGGYTF.

Judged by abundance, this clone is medium-sized. DNA for the CDR3: TGTGCCAGCAGCTTAGTGAAGACTCTGAACACTGAAGCTTTCTTT. Its translation: CASSLVKTLNTEAFF. The genes are TRBV7-2 and TRBJ1-1, with D uncertain. This CDR3 spans 15 amino acids. CDR1 and CDR2 (germline): SGHTA, FQGNSA. V lost 1 base, J lost 0 bases, and 9 bases lay in between.

This chain uses TRBV11-3 with TRBJ1-4, with a tentative D call TRBD1 (5 bases). The CDR3 runs 16 residues. Germline V gene sequence: CDR1 SGHNT, CDR2 YENEEA. The germline V and J ends were trimmed by 1 base and 7 bases, with 16 bases remaining between them. CDR3 nucleotides: TGTGCCAGCAGCTTAGGGTGGGGGATCGGGGGTGAAAAACTGTTTTTT. Translated, it gives CASSLGWGIGGEKLFF.

V gene TRBV18 combines with J gene TRBJ2-4; 8 bases are shared with TRBD1. The CDR3 sequence is 18 residues long. After removal of 6 bases from V and 0 bases from J, the junction contained 13 bases not matched to a gene. Germline V gene data show CDR1 as KGHSH and CDR2 as LQKENI. The CDR3 region is CASSTTAGTGLAKNIQYF. The DNA for the CDR3 is TGTGCCAGCTCGACCACGGCCGGGACAGGTTTAGCCAAAAACATTCAGTACTTC.

The table lists this clone with a few counts. J is TRBJ2-3 and V is TRBV2, with TRBD2 matching over 7 bases. Per the germline V gene, CDR1 is SNHLY and CDR2 is FYNNEI. The CDR3 extends over 13 amino acids. Trimming cost V 10 bases and J 0 bases; bases outside gene matches: 4. The CDR3 loop is CATLAVSTDTQYF. The CDR3 DNA sequence: TGTGCCACCCTAGCGGTAAGCACAGATACGCAGTATTTT.

This rearrangement joins TRBV6-5 to TRBJ1-1; no clear D. CDR3 length: 14 amino acids. Germline CDR1 is MNHEY and CDR2 is SVGAGI. Trimming shortened V by 0 bases and J by 6 bases, and 11 bases separated the two germline ends. The CDR3 reads CASSYSNPGAEAFF. CDR3 bases: TGTGCCAGCAGTTACTCGAATCCAGGAGCTGAAGCTTTCTTT.

The chain joins TRBV6-6 to TRBJ1-4; D may be TRBD1 (6 bases). Trimming pared 5 bases from V and 7 bases from J, leaving 17 bases between. Germline values: CDR1 MNHNY, CDR2 SVGAGI (reference sequence). The CDR3 covers 15 residues. The CDR3 DNA reads TGTGCCAGCAGTACCGGACAGTTAAGTTTTGAAAAACTGTTTTTT. This encodes CASSTGQLSFEKLFF.

This clone appeared a single time. The chain recombines TRBV6-1 with TRBJ2-1; D is perhaps TRBD2 (6 bases). Germline V gives CDR1 MNHNS, CDR2 SASEGT. The CDR3 has 14 residues. V gave up 7 bases and J gave up 4 bases, with 14 bases separating them. Written as DNA, the CDR3 is TGTGCCAGCAAGTGGGGGGTAATTTACAATGAGCAGTTCTTC. Translation gives CASKWGVIYNEQFF.

V and J are TRBV7-9 and TRBJ2-7, with 9 bases aligning to TRBD2. With V trimmed by 1 base and J by 1 base, 5 bases remained unmatched. The CDR3 has 16 amino acids. Germline V gene sequence: CDR1 SEHNR, CDR2 FQNEAQ (reference sequence). CDR3 DNA: TGTGCCAGCAGCTTAGGCGGGGGGGCAGATTCCTACGAGCAGTACTTC. The encoded protein is CASSLGGGADSYEQYF.

The gene calls are TRBV5-1 and TRBJ2-6; the D is unclear. The CDR3 has 14 residues. V was pared by 2 bases and J by 0 bases, with 3 bases between. Germline loops: CDR1 SGHRS, CDR2 YFSETQ. CDR3 nucleotide sequence: TGCGCCAGCAGCTTTACCTCTGGGGCCAACGTCCTGACTTTC. This gives the protein CASSFTSGANVLTF. Full variable domain (missing parts from reference TRBV5-1 and TRBJ2-6): KAGVTQTPRYLIKTRGQQVTLSCSPISGHRSVSWYQQTPGQGLQFLFEYFSETQRNKGNFPGRFSGRQFSNSRSEMNVSTLELGDSALYLCASSFTSGANVLTFGAGSRLTVL.

Relative to its sample, this clone is medium-sized. The chain uses TRBV10-1 and TRBJ1-2, with TRBD1 as a possible D gene (5 bases). The germline gives CDR1 WNHNN, CDR2 SYGVQD (reference sequence). Trimming removed 4 bases at V and 7 bases at J, with 13 bases between. CDR3 length: 13 residues. The CDR3 loop reads CASSATGTSGYTF. For the CDR3, the DNA is TGCGCCAGCAGTGCCACCGGGACGAGTGGCTACACCTTC.

This chain connects TRBV19 to TRBJ1-2; no definite D call. Germline V lookup: CDR1 LNHDA, CDR2 SQIVND (reference sequence). The length of the CDR3 is 15 residues. Trimming pared 5 bases from V and 0 bases from J, leaving 13 bases between. The CDR3 protein is CASSVPSRANYGYTF. The DNA for the CDR3 is TGTGCCAGTAGTGTCCCTTCGAGAGCTAACTATGGCTACACCTTC.

Only a few counts were recorded for this clone. Written as DNA, the CDR3 is TGTGCCAGCAGTGATGGACAGGGGGTGAGAGGGGCCAACGTCCTGACTTTC. It yields the protein CASSDGQGVRGANVLTF. J is TRBJ2-6 and V is TRBV25-1; TRBD1 aligns across 10 bases. The trim removed 3 bases at V and 4 bases at J, leaving 6 bases unmatched. From germline, CDR1 is MGHDK and CDR2 SYGVNS. This CDR3 is built from 17 residues.

The genes are TRBV5-4 and TRBJ2-5; 13 bases match TRBD2. This CDR3 comprises 18 residues. The junction had 9 bases not matched to a gene; V was cut back by 1 base and J by 3 bases. Germline loops: CDR1 SGHNT, CDR2 YYREEE (reference sequence). CDR3 in DNA: TGTGCCAGCAGCTTGCGGACTAGCGGGGGAAGGGATAAAGAGACCCAGTACTTC. Its protein product is CASSLRTSGGRDKETQYF.

This clone has a handful of counts. The chain is built from TRBV4-1 and TRBJ1-5, with no clear D. The CDR3 covers 15 residues. The V gene's germline CDR1 is MGHRA and CDR2 YSYEKL. The V gene lost 0 bases and the J gene lost 4 bases, with 10 bases spanning the gap. The CDR3 coding sequence is TGCGCCAGCAGCCAAGATAGGCGAGGGAATCAGCCCCAGCATTTT. It encodes CASSQDRRGNQPQHF.

CDR3 DNA sequence: TGTGCCAGCAGTGAAGCGCTCGGTCTCCTCGAGCAGTACTTC. Protein: CASSEALGLLEQYF. This chain joins TRBV6-1 and TRBJ2-7; the D is unclear. The germline V gene encodes CDR1 MNHNS and CDR2 SASEGT. This CDR3 has 14 amino acids. V shed 0 bases and J shed 6 bases, with 12 bases lying between them.

V and J are TRBV23-1 and TRBJ2-7, with 8 positions matching TRBD1. Being an ORF, TRBV23-1 has a function that is uncertain. The CDR3 totals 19 residues. J lost 5 bases, V lost 0 bases, and 18 bases had no gene match. As DNA, the CDR3 is TGCGCCAGCAGTCAATCGGCCTCGAGACATGACAGGGGCCTCGACGAGCAGTACTTC. Residues: CASSQSASRHDRGLDEQYF.

The V call is TRBV11-2, the J call TRBJ2-1, with no clear D. Germline values: CDR1 SGHAT, CDR2 FQNNGV. The CDR3 is 13 residues long. Trimming removed 5 bases from V and 5 bases from J, with 10 bases in between. The CDR3 sequence: CASSPRWDNEQFF. The DNA for the CDR3 is TGTGCCAGCAGCCCCCGGTGGGACAATGAGCAGTTCTTC.

This sequence joins TRBV18 and TRBJ1-6, with D possibly being TRBD1 (5 bases). Germline assignment: CDR1 KGHSH and CDR2 LQKENI. Trimming removed 2 bases from V and 2 bases from J, with 10 bases in between. This CDR3 has 16 residues. This CDR3 reads CASSPNGAPYNSPLHF. CDR3 bases: TGTGCCAGCTCACCAAACGGGGCGCCCTATAATTCACCCCTCCACTTT.

This clone has just one count. This chain uses TRBV7-6 with TRBJ2-2; TRBD1 might be the D (5 bases). The V end lost 2 bases, the J end lost 2 bases, and 9 bases lay between the germline ends. The CDR3 runs to 15 residues. Germline V lookup: CDR1 SGHVS, CDR2 FNYEAQ. The CDR3: CASSLYRSNTGELFF. CDR3 bases: TGTGCCAGCAGCTTATACAGGTCAAACACCGGGGAGCTGTTTTTT.